The 6 T cell receptor beta chains reported below all come from one sample, sequenced in a study of identical twins. Using its own MiXCR run on the 5' RACE reads, TCRdb lists one record per CDR3 protein. Of 400,000 to 550,000 distinct CDR3 sequences in the sample, 20% to 30% were seen once. These sequences were also reported in another study, on T cells expressing NK-cell markers.

The specimen was CD4+ T cells sorted from blood. Receptors originate from a woman aged 18-29 years in good health.

In its sample, this clonotype was seen a few times. The V gene is TRBV5-1, the J gene TRBJ2-3; 7 bases are shared with TRBD1. The CDR3 loop spans 15 amino acids. V shed 4 bases, J shed 1 base, and the junction held 6 bases outside the gene matches. CDR1 and CDR2 (germline): SGHRS, YFSETQ. CDR3 nucleotides: TGCGCCAGCAGCCCGAGGGGGCCGCGCACAGATACGCAGTATTTT. Translated: CASSPRGPRTDTQYF.

The V call is TRBV12-3 or TRBV12-4, the J call TRBJ2-1, with D perhaps matching TRBD1 or TRBD2 (5 bases each). The CDR3 spans 14 residues. Trimming shortened V by 5 bases and J by 1 base, and 9 bases separated the two germline ends. The chain's CDR3 is CASSRGASYNEQFF. CDR3 coding DNA: TGTGCCAGCAGTCGAGGGGCATCCTACAATGAGCAGTTCTTC.

The DNA of the CDR3 is TGCGCCAGCAGCTTGCAAGCACTAGCGGGGGCCGCGTTTAGCCATGAGCAGTTCTTC. Amino acid sequence: CASSLQALAGAAFSHEQFF. The V gene is TRBV5-1, the J gene TRBJ2-1; 11 nucleotides agree with TRBD2. J was trimmed by 8 bases and V by 1 base; bases with no gene match: 17. This CDR3 comprises 19 residues. Germline V gives CDR1 SGHRS, CDR2 YFSETQ.

The chain employs TRBV3-1 and TRBJ2-7; D uncertain. The CDR3 is 13 amino acids. V was shortened by 6 bases and J by 0 bases, with 9 bases between the two germline ends. Germline V lookup: CDR1 LGHDT, CDR2 YNNKEL (reference sequence). The CDR3 DNA reads TGTGCCAGCAGGCTGTCTTCCTCCTACGAGCAGTACTTC. It encodes CASRLSSSYEQYF.

The chain employs TRBV2 and TRBJ1-4; 9 nucleotides agree with TRBD1. The trim removed 7 bases at V and 4 bases at J, leaving 4 bases unmatched. Germline V gene data show CDR1 as SNHLY and CDR2 as FYNNEI. The CDR3 runs 14 residues. The CDR3 loop is CASIDRGGNEKLFF. CDR3 DNA sequence: TGTGCCAGCATCGACAGGGGGGGTAATGAAAAACTGTTTTTT.

The V and J genes are TRBV11-2 and TRBJ2-2, with TRBD1 matching 7 bases. This CDR3 spans 15 amino acids. Losses at the gene ends were 5 bases for V and 3 bases for J; bases not matched to a gene: 6. Per germline, CDR1 SGHAT and CDR2 FQNNGV. In DNA, the CDR3 is TGTGCCAGCAGCCAGGGGACAGCATACACCGGGGAGCTGTTTTTT. Translated, it gives CASSQGTAYTGELFF.